The sequence of this TCR beta chain was determined in a study of beta chain features in type 1 diabetes. Overall study context: The patients were much like the healthy donors in age, gender and cell yields. Whole-study results and caveats: A greater similarity of naive, central memory and Treg TCRB repertoires was seen among patients than among healthy donors. Type 1 diabetes patients showed a moderate but significant shortening of TCRB CDR3s in all four CD4+ subsets.

On this clone itself: Its antigen remains unknown.

CD4+ cells of the naive, central memory, regulatory and stem cell-like memory types were sorted via CD45RO/CCR7/CD25/CD127/CD95/CD27. Every isolated RNA sample was fully reverse transcribed, so sequencing captured expressed TCRB transcripts. Measured with immunoSEQ multiplex PCR; TCRdb has only the in-frame clones, and not every one. The repertoire holds around 140,000 clones, with about an eighth as singletons. With 5 bases clipped from V and 8 bases from J, the junction kept 11 bases outside the gene matches. Germline V CDR1 and CDR2: SGHRS, YFSETQ. This CDR3 is 14 amino acids long. The chain employs TRBV5-1 and TRBJ2-3; 7 bases agree with TRBD2. Sequenced sample: central memory CD4+ T cells from blood. The origin of this receptor is a man between 18 and 29 years old with type 1 diabetes. The CDR3 region has the DNA TGCGCCAGCAGTCCGGGGGGTACCCTGGGTACGCAGTATTTT. It specifies CASSPGGTLGTQYF. The variable domain in full, with the rest retrieved from reference TRBV5-1 and TRBJ2-3, is KAGVTQTPRYLIKTRGQQVTLSCSPISGHRSVSWYQQTPGQGLQFLFEYFSETQRNKGNFPGRFSGRQFSNSRSEMNVSTLELGDSALYLCASSPGGTLGTQYFGPGTRLTVL.